Below are 23 T cell receptor beta chains sequenced from a single sample in a study of identical twins. One entry per CDR3 protein, called by TCRdb with MiXCR from the 5' RACE reads. The table shows some 240,000 distinct CDR3 sequences, with about 8% occurring only once. In addition, the sample was reused for a study of yellow fever vaccine responses in identical twins.

The source material was CD8+ T cells sorted from blood. These receptor sequences come from a woman younger than 35 in good health.

The CDR3 nucleotides are TGTGCCAGCAGCTTGATCTGGAACCACGAGCAGTACTTC. Encoded protein: CASSLIWNHEQYF. This chain links TRBV7-2 with TRBJ2-7; no reliable D call. V was cut by 3 bases and J by 5 bases, with 11 bases left in between. The CDR3 extends over 13 amino acids. CDR1 SGHTA and CDR2 FQGNSA come from the germline V gene.

This clonotype was seen many times. The J gene is TRBJ2-3, the V gene TRBV4-3, with D unclear. Trimming left V 0 bases short and J 6 bases short, with 10 bases between. Germline assignment: CDR1 LGHNA and CDR2 YSLEER. This CDR3 spans 14 amino acids. This chain's CDR3 is CASSQDPRADTQYF. For the CDR3, the DNA is TGCGCCAGCAGCCAAGATCCCCGGGCGGATACGCAGTATTTT.

In this sample, this clonotype turned up many times. The CDR3 reads CASSLQGADQPQHF. DNA for the CDR3: TGTGCCAGCAGCTTACAGGGGGCGGATCAGCCCCAGCATTTT. The V and J genes are TRBV7-9 and TRBJ1-5; TRBD1 agrees at 8 bases. Germline V gene sequence: CDR1 SEHNR, CDR2 FQNEAQ (reference sequence). This CDR3 spans 14 amino acids. Trimming took 2 bases from V and 5 from J; bases not matched to a gene: 2.

There are many counts of this clonotype. The chain couples TRBV4-3 to TRBJ2-7; a possible D gene is TRBD2 (5 bases). CDR1 and CDR2 (germline): LGHNA, YSLEER. The CDR3 has 15 residues. The V end was cut by 1 base, the J end by 2 bases, with 12 bases between. In DNA, the CDR3 is TGCGCCAGCAGCCAAGGATCGTGGGGAGCCTACGAGCAGTACTTC. Translating it yields CASSQGSWGAYEQYF.

This clonotype was counted ten times or more. CDR3 region: CASSRDRVFKDTQYF. For the CDR3, the DNA is TGTGCCAGCAGTCGGGACAGGGTCTTTAAAGATACGCAGTATTTT. V and J are TRBV28 and TRBJ2-3, with TRBD1 identical over 9 bases. There are 15 residues in the CDR3. In germline, CDR1 is MDHEN, CDR2 SYDVKM. J lost 5 bases, V lost 5 bases, and 8 bases had no gene match.

The V call is TRBV20-1, the J call TRBJ2-1; TRBD2 is a possible D gene (6 bases). Trimming took off 5 bases at V and 0 bases at J, with 14 bases between the two ends. The CDR3 has 15 amino acids. Germline V CDR1 and CDR2: DFQATT, SNEGSKA (reference sequence). The CDR3 protein is CSAQRLVVSYNEQFF. In DNA, the CDR3 is TGCAGTGCTCAGCGACTAGTGGTCTCCTACAATGAGCAGTTCTTC.

The rearrangement links TRBV28 to TRBJ2-7; D may be TRBD1 or TRBD2 (7 bases each). Germline values: CDR1 MDHEN, CDR2 SYDVKM. V was shortened by 8 bases and J by 6 bases, with 17 bases between the two germline ends. The CDR3 is 13 residues long. The DNA of the CDR3 is TGTGCCAGCGGTCATCAGGGGGAGGGCGAGCAGTACTTC. Amino acid sequence: CASGHQGEGEQYF.

The rearrangement links TRBV7-9 to TRBJ2-1; D might be TRBD1 (6 bases). V shed 6 bases and J shed 7 bases, with 25 bases lying between them. This CDR3 has 17 residues. Germline CDR1 SEHNR, CDR2 FQNEAQ (reference sequence). CDR3: CASSFSPIQGVTNEQFF. The DNA for the CDR3 is TGTGCCAGCAGTTTTTCCCCGATACAGGGCGTCACTAATGAGCAGTTCTTC.

This clonotype was seen more than once but under ten times. This sequence joins TRBV5-6 and TRBJ2-7; D may be TRBD1 (5 bases). Germline V gives CDR1 SGHDT, CDR2 YYEEEE. There are 16 residues in the CDR3. The V and J ends lost 3 bases and 0 bases respectively, with 16 bases between them. CDR3 region: CASSSHDSMSSYEQYF. The DNA for the CDR3 is TGTGCCAGCAGCTCTCATGACAGTATGAGCTCCTACGAGCAGTACTTC.

V is TRBV12-3 or TRBV12-4 and J is TRBJ2-1; TRBD2 aligns across 10 bases. Germline trimming cut 3 bases from V and 0 bases from J; bases unmatched to any gene: 2. This CDR3 is built from 16 residues. The CDR3 nucleotides are TGTGCCAGCAGTTTTACTAGCGGGAACTCCTACAATGAGCAGTTCTTC. This translates into CASSFTSGNSYNEQFF.

In its sample, this clonotype was seen a few times. Sequence at one end of the junction differs from germline and may be a read error. The chain links TRBV10-1 to TRBJ2-7; possibly TRBD2 for D (5 bases). The CDR3 spans 13 residues. CDR1 is WNHNN, CDR2 SYGVQD, per germline (reference sequence). The CDR3 DNA sequence: TGCGCCAGCAGTAAGTCCAACGAGGGCGAGCAGTACTTC. It codes for CASSKSNEGEQYF.

In its sample, this clonotype was seen many times. V gene TRBV20-1 combines with J gene TRBJ2-5; D possibly corresponds to TRBD2 (6 bases). The germline gives CDR1 DFQATT, CDR2 SNEGSKA (reference sequence). CDR3 size: 15 residues. V was cut by 4 bases and J by 2 bases, with 17 bases left in between. CDR3 protein: CSATPTAGSQETQYF. The CDR3 DNA reads as TGCAGTGCTACACCTACCGCGGGGTCTCAAGAGACCCAGTACTTC.

This clonotype was counted a few times. V and J are TRBV28 and TRBJ2-7, with D perhaps TRBD2 (7 bases). The V gene lost 3 bases and the J gene lost 2 bases, with 14 bases spanning the gap. In germline, CDR1 is MDHEN, CDR2 SYDVKM. The CDR3 extends over 15 amino acids. The CDR3 DNA follows: TGTGCCAGCAGTTTTTCGGGGGGCAAGGCCTACGAGCAGTACTTC. Its protein is CASSFSGGKAYEQYF.

This clonotype was observed many times. This chain uses TRBV12-3 or TRBV12-4 with TRBJ2-2, with 9 bases lining up with TRBD1. The CDR3 sequence is 15 residues long. Losses at the gene ends were 5 bases for V and 6 bases for J; bases not matched to a gene: 7. CDR3: CASSPRTGDAGELFF. As DNA, the CDR3 is TGTGCCAGCAGTCCCAGGACAGGGGACGCCGGGGAGCTGTTTTTT.

The chain links TRBV12-3 or TRBV12-4 to TRBJ2-7, with D possibly being TRBD1 or TRBD2 (5 bases each). The V and J ends lost 5 bases and 3 bases respectively, with 14 bases between them. The length of the CDR3 is 14 residues. The CDR3 nucleotides are TGTGCCAGCAGTCGCCCTGGGACCGGCTACGAGCAGTACTTC. Translating gives CASSRPGTGYEQYF.

This clonotype has only a few counts. The rearrangement uses TRBV7-8 and TRBJ2-7, with 14 bases fitting TRBD2. CDR1 SGHVS and CDR2 FQNEAQ come from the germline V gene. The CDR3 runs 18 residues. V lost 7 bases to trimming and J lost 2 bases; unmatched junction nucleotides: 13. CDR3 loop: CASTSLGGGLAGAYEQYF. CDR3 coding DNA: TGTGCCAGCACCTCACTCGGAGGGGGACTAGCGGGAGCCTACGAGCAGTACTTC.

Only a few counts were recorded for this clonotype. The rearrangement uses TRBV24-1 and TRBJ2-7; D ambiguous. This CDR3 spans 14 amino acids. Trimming removed 4 bases from V and 3 bases from J, with 12 bases in between. Germline V gene sequence: CDR1 KGHDR, CDR2 SFDVKD. CDR3 sequence reads: CATSDLDGYYEQYF. As DNA, the CDR3 is TGTGCCACCAGTGACCTGGACGGGTACTACGAGCAGTACTTC.

The chain joins TRBV12-3 or TRBV12-4 to TRBJ2-7; 9 positions match TRBD2. CDR3 length equals 15 residues. J lost 5 bases, V lost 5 bases, and 10 bases had no gene match. Here the CDR3 reads CASSAPGLAIHEQYF. The CDR3 nucleotides read TGTGCCAGCAGTGCCCCGGGACTAGCAATCCACGAGCAGTACTTC.

This clonotype was counted a few times. CDR3 DNA: TGTGCCATCAGTAGCACCGGGGCCCCGGGGGAGACCCAGTACTTC. Its translation: CAISSTGAPGETQYF. This rearrangement joins TRBV10-3 to TRBJ2-5; D may be TRBD1 or TRBD2 (5 bases each). The V end was cut by 5 bases, the J end by 5 bases, with 18 bases between. The germline CDR1 and CDR2 sequences are ENHRY and SYGVKD. The length of the CDR3 is 15 residues.

This clonotype came up a few times. The chain joins TRBV5-1 to TRBJ2-1; 9 bases match TRBD2. CDR3 length: 15 residues. Trimming took 0 bases from V and 8 from J; bases not matched to a gene: 6. Germline loops: CDR1 SGHRS, CDR2 YFSETQ. CDR3 bases: TGCGCCAGCAGCTTGGCAGGACTAGCGTTAGATGAGCAGTTCTTC. Amino acids: CASSLAGLALDEQFF.

This clonotype was observed at least ten times. The chain is built from TRBV15 and TRBJ2-5, with D possibly TRBD2 on 6 matching bases. CDR3 length: 15 residues. Germline CDR1 and CDR2: LNHNV and YYDKDF (reference sequence). The germline V and J ends were trimmed by 0 bases and 4 bases, with 12 bases remaining between them. The CDR3 sequence: CATSRDRGGVETQYF. Written as DNA, the CDR3 is TGTGCCACCAGCAGAGATCGGGGCGGGGTAGAGACCCAGTACTTC.

This clonotype was picked up many times. V usage is TRBV12-3 or TRBV12-4 and J usage is TRBJ1-3; TRBD1 aligns across 7 bases. V lost 3 bases to trimming and J lost 2 bases; unmatched junction nucleotides: 7. The CDR3 consists of 16 residues. Written as DNA, the CDR3 is TGTGCCAGCAGTTTGGTACAGGGGCTTCCTGGAAACACCATATATTTT. This codes for CASSLVQGLPGNTIYF.

This clonotype was seen at least ten times. V usage is TRBV3-1 and J usage is TRBJ2-2; D remains ambiguous. The length of the CDR3 is 17 residues. The germline CDR1 and CDR2 sequences are LGHDT and YNNKEL (reference sequence). V was shortened by 3 bases and J by 1 base, with 15 bases between the two germline ends. The CDR3 sequence is CASSQPKSSLNTGELFF. CDR3 DNA: TGTGCCAGCAGCCAGCCTAAAAGCAGCCTGAACACCGGGGAGCTGTTTTTT.